One and the same sample provided the 17 T cell receptor beta chains below, sequenced in a study of CD8 T cells in Susac syndrome. The RNA, about 0.5 to 1 ug, was put through reverse transcription using random hexamers. One entry per CDR3 protein, called by TCRdb with MiXCR from the immunoSEQ multiplex PCR reads. The data contain around 160,000 distinct CDR3 sequences, around 94% of them seen just once; the ten biggest clones take up around 0.14%. Sequenced material: CD4+ T cells from PBMCs. All receptors derive from a human donor in good health.

J is TRBJ2-5 and V is TRBV20-1; D is perhaps TRBD2 (7 bases). CDR1 is DFQATT, CDR2 SNEGSKA, per germline (reference sequence). This CDR3 is 13 amino acids long. V was cut by 6 bases and J by 2 bases, with 13 bases left in between. The CDR3 sequence: CSARGRGQETQYF. The CDR3 nucleotides are TGCAGTGCGCGGGGGAGGGGGCAAGAGACCCAGTACTTC.

J is TRBJ2-1 and V is TRBV4-3; D may match TRBD1 or TRBD2 (5 bases each). The CDR3 loop spans 13 amino acids. Between the trimmed V and J ends, which lost 0 bases and 15 bases, there was a span of 15 bases. CDR1 is LGHNA and CDR2 is YSLEER in the germline V gene. Written as DNA, the CDR3 is TGCGCCAGCAGCCAAGATAGGGACCAAACTCTGTTCTTC. It yields the protein CASSQDRDQTLFF.

This chain links TRBV29-1 with TRBJ1-2; TRBD1 matches at 10 bases. This CDR3 is built from 13 residues. Germline-derived CDR1 and CDR2 are SQVTM and ANQGSEA. Losses at the gene ends were 1 base for V and 4 bases for J; bases not matched to a gene: 0. The CDR3: CSVEGDRGYGYTF. The CDR3 DNA is TGCAGCGTTGAAGGGGACAGGGGCTATGGCTACACCTTC.

This clonotype was seen once. This chain connects TRBV20-1 to TRBJ2-1, with TRBD1 matching over 8 bases. CDR1 and CDR2 from the germline V gene are DFQATT and SNEGSKA (reference sequence). V trimming: 5 bases; J trimming: 6 bases; junction bases outside the gene matches: 9. The CDR3 runs to 14 residues. CDR3 loop: CSAPMGTGINEQFF. The CDR3 DNA reads as TGCAGTGCTCCAATGGGGACAGGCATCAATGAGCAGTTCTTC.

This rearrangement joins TRBV2 to TRBJ2-3; D remains unclear. CDR3 size: 13 residues. The germline V gene encodes CDR1 SNHLY and CDR2 FYNNEI. V was cut by 7 bases and J by 0 bases, with 8 bases left in between. The CDR3 DNA follows: TGTGCCAGCAAGCAGGTTAGCACAGATACGCAGTATTTT. As protein: CASKQVSTDTQYF.

This chain connects TRBV5-4 to TRBJ2-5; 7 nucleotides agree with TRBD2. Germline V CDR1 and CDR2: SGHNT, YYREEE (reference sequence). The CDR3 runs 14 residues. Trimming cost V 0 bases and J 5 bases; bases outside gene matches: 4. The CDR3 nucleotides are TGTGCCAGCAGCTTGGGGCACGGGGGGGAGACCCAGTACTTC. This translates into CASSLGHGGETQYF.

This chain joins TRBV12-3 or TRBV12-4 and TRBJ2-4; perhaps TRBD1 as D (5 bases). The CDR3 extends over 14 amino acids. Trimming took off 5 bases at V and 0 bases at J, with 8 bases between the two ends. The CDR3 nucleotides read TGTGCCAGCAGTCGACAGCTAGCCAAAAACATTCAGTACTTC. Amino acid sequence: CASSRQLAKNIQYF.

The genes are TRBV5-4 and TRBJ2-2; D gene uncertain. The CDR3 extends over 11 amino acids. The V end lost 3 bases, the J end lost 7 bases, and 4 bases lay between the germline ends. Germline CDR1 is SGHNT and CDR2 is YYREEE (reference sequence). CDR3: CASSWDGELFF. The CDR3 DNA sequence: TGTGCCAGCAGCTGGGACGGGGAGCTGTTTTTT.

J is TRBJ2-6 and V is TRBV6-5; perhaps TRBD1 as D (6 bases). This CDR3 contains 15 residues. Germline-derived CDR1 and CDR2 are MNHEY and SVGAGI. The ends were cut back, 6 bases at V and 4 bases at J, with 13 bases in the middle. This CDR3 is CASSQQGAGANVLTF. For the CDR3, the DNA is TGTGCCAGCAGCCAACAGGGAGCCGGGGCCAACGTCCTGACTTTC.

This clonotype has only a few counts. This chain joins TRBV7-9 and TRBJ1-1; no definite D call. Trimming took off 1 base at V and 0 bases at J, with 3 bases between the two ends. This CDR3 region has 13 residues. Germline-derived CDR1 and CDR2 are SEHNR and FQNEAQ (reference sequence). This CDR3 is CASSLEVNTEAFF. CDR3 nucleotide sequence: TGTGCCAGCAGCTTAGAGGTGAACACTGAAGCTTTCTTT.

The chain couples TRBV18 to TRBJ2-3; 9 positions match TRBD1. The CDR3 is 14 residues long. Germline assignment: CDR1 KGHSH and CDR2 LQKENI. V was pared by 3 bases and J by 5 bases, with 3 bases of the junction left unmatched. CDR3 protein: CASSPRTGVDTQYF. In nucleotides, the CDR3 is TGTGCCAGCTCACCGCGGACAGGGGTAGATACGCAGTATTTT.

V and J are TRBV29-1 and TRBJ2-3, with D perhaps matching TRBD2 (6 bases). This CDR3 comprises 13 residues. The V gene lost 7 bases and the J gene lost 5 bases, with 16 bases spanning the gap. The germline gives CDR1 SQVTM, CDR2 ANQGSEA. CDR3 amino acids: CSGEEAGLDTQYF. The CDR3 nucleotides read TGCAGCGGGGAAGAGGCGGGACTAGATACGCAGTATTTT.

The rearrangement links TRBV12-3 or TRBV12-4 to TRBJ1-5; no clear D. V was shortened by 3 bases and J by 2 bases, with 11 bases between the two germline ends. The CDR3 runs to 15 residues. CDR3 in DNA: TGTGCCAGCAGTTTGAATGTCGGACGCAATCAGCCCCAGCATTTT. Encoded protein: CASSLNVGRNQPQHF.

The gene calls are TRBV2 and TRBJ2-1; the D gene is possibly TRBD1 (6 bases). V dropped 1 base and J dropped 0 bases, with 7 bases sitting between them. This CDR3 is built from 15 residues. The germline V gene has CDR1 SNHLY and CDR2 FYNNEI. CDR3: CASSEEGDSYNEQFF. The CDR3 region has the DNA TGTGCCAGCAGTGAAGAGGGGGACTCCTACAATGAGCAGTTCTTC.

The rearrangement joins TRBV3-1 to TRBJ2-7; D is perhaps TRBD1 (5 bases). The CDR3 sequence is 13 residues long. CDR1 is LGHDT and CDR2 is YNNKEL in the germline V gene (reference sequence). V was pared by 7 bases and J by 6 bases, with 16 bases between. CDR3 DNA: TGTGCCAGCATCCCAGGGAAGGAATGCGAGCAGTACTTC. Translating gives CASIPGKECEQYF.

The genes are TRBV29-1 and TRBJ2-6; either TRBD1 or TRBD2 may supply D (5 bases each). In germline, CDR1 is SQVTM, CDR2 ANQGSEA. The CDR3 is 14 amino acids. V lost 1 base, J lost 2 bases, and 6 bases lay in between. The CDR3 DNA follows: TGCAGCGTTGAAGGGGGGACTGGGGCCAACGTCCTGACTTTC. Translating it yields CSVEGGTGANVLTF.

This chain connects TRBV15 to TRBJ1-6, with D maybe TRBD1 (5 bases). Looked up from germline, CDR1 is LNHNV and CDR2 is YYDKDF (reference sequence). The germline V and J ends were trimmed by 5 bases and 8 bases, with 10 bases remaining between them. CDR3 length: 13 amino acids. CDR3 DNA: TGTGCCACCAGCGTAGGCAGGGATTCACCCCTCCACTTT. Its protein product is CATSVGRDSPLHF. Full variable domain (rest looked up from reference TRBV15 and TRBJ1-6): DAMVIQNPRYQVTQFGKPVTLSCSQTLNHNVMYWYQQKSSQAPKLLFHYYDKDFNNEADTPDNFQSRRPNTSFCFLDIRSPGLGDTAMYLCATSVGRDSPLHFGNGTRLTVT.